This T cell receptor beta chain was sequenced for a study of shared clonotypes between healthy human individuals. Overall study results and limits: In the sorted subsets, rarefaction showed sequencing was incomplete despite large depth.

A remark on this clone: Its antigen is still unknown.

Measured with immunoSEQ multiplex PCR; TCRdb has only the in-frame clones, and not every one. The sample records roughly 1,800,000 clones, around 96% being singletons. Germline CDR1 reads SEHNR; CDR2 reads FQNEAQ (reference sequence). With 4 bases removed from V and 3 bases from J, the gap between germline ends came to 10 bases. CDR3 length equals 13 residues. Cells designated naive CD8 were CD45RO-negative and were positively selected for CCR7, with terminally differentiated effector memory CD45RA+ cells excluded. Source material: naive CD8+ T cells sorted from blood. The TCR originated in a man younger than 35 in good health. The chain uses TRBV7-9 and TRBJ2-7; the D is unclear. CDR3 coding DNA: TGTGCCAGCAGCTCACCCCAACTCTACGAGCAGTACTTC. It translates to CASSSPQLYEQYF.